This TCR beta chain was profiled in a study of T cells after yellow fever vaccination. V was shortened by 0 bases and J by 6 bases, with 9 bases between the two germline ends. The germline V gene encodes CDR1 MNHEY and CDR2 SVGAGI. This CDR3 region has 13 residues. Study conclusions and caveats: The booster saw the reappearance of most primary-vaccination clones (roughly 97% CD4, almost 90% CD8).

This clonotype came up a few times. As yet, its antigen is unknown. MiXCR was run by TCRdb on the 5' RACE reads, yielding one entry per CDR3 protein. The sample has 300,000 to 400,000 distinct CDR3 sequences, around 13% seen once. This material consisted of CD4+ T cells sorted from PBMCs, taken 15 days after the yellow fever booster vaccination. The chain employs TRBV6-5 and TRBJ2-7; D not certain. The source of this sequence is a young man who received the YFV17D yellow fever vaccine. The CDR3 spells CASSYSLGGEQYF. CDR3 sequence (DNA): TGTGCCAGCAGTTACTCGTTAGGCGGCGAGCAGTACTTC.